These 9 T cell receptor beta chains came from one sample sequenced in a study of cytotoxic CD8 clonotypes in ibrutinib-treated CLL (dated by TCRdb to the early 2020s). The library was made by the immunoSEQ multiplex PCR assay. The clones in this table, taken by TCRdb from immuneACCESS, are in-frame only. Not every clone is retained; where verified, under half of the shortfall comes from an unresolved V gene, and the cause of the rest is unknown. Present in this sample are roughly 130,000 clones, roughly 90% of which were seen just once. The ten largest clones capture about 10% of the sample. The intended sense of this specimen's time point label: 12 months on ibrutinib. The sample here was PBMCs, taken after 12 months of ibrutinib treatment. The receptors originated from a human donor with chronic lymphocytic leukemia.

V is TRBV7-9 and J is TRBJ2-7; 9 nucleotides agree with TRBD2. J lost 7 bases, V lost 6 bases, and 13 bases had no gene match. Per germline, CDR1 SEHNR and CDR2 FQNEAQ (reference sequence). The CDR3 sequence is 15 residues long. This chain's CDR3 is CASRPLAGVGGEQYF. The DNA for the CDR3 is TGTGCCAGCAGGCCCTTAGCGGGGGTTGGGGGAGAGCAGTACTTC.

This clone was counted a single time. This chain uses TRBV11-2 with TRBJ1-1; the match to TRBD1 covers 11 bases. CDR3 length: 16 residues. Germline V lookup: CDR1 SGHAT, CDR2 FQNNGV. The ends lost 1 base at V and 6 bases at J; junction bases unmatched: 7. The CDR3 nucleotides read TGTGCCAGCAGCTTAGTACTGGGACAGGGGGGACCTGAAGCTTTCTTT. This sequence encodes CASSLVLGQGGPEAFF.

The rearrangement uses TRBV5-1 and TRBJ2-4; 8 nucleotides match TRBD2. Germline CDR1 reads SGHRS; CDR2 reads YFSETQ. This CDR3 contains 17 residues. Germline trimming cut 4 bases from V and 1 base from J; bases unmatched to any gene: 10. The CDR3 DNA reads TGCGCCAGCAGCAACGTTAGCGGGGTGGGGGCCAAAAACATTCAGTACTTC. Its protein is CASSNVSGVGAKNIQYF.

The chain couples TRBV6-1 to TRBJ1-2; D uncertain. Germline CDR1 and CDR2: MNHNS and SASEGT. The CDR3 sequence is 11 residues long. Trimming pared 7 bases from V and 4 bases from J, leaving 7 bases between. The CDR3 DNA follows: TGTGCCAGCACTGAGTTCTATGGCTACACCTTC. This translates into CASTEFYGYTF.

The V call is TRBV6-5, the J call TRBJ2-7; D is ambiguous. This CDR3 region has 15 residues. V lost 2 bases, J lost 3 bases, and 14 bases lay in between. Germline CDR1 is MNHEY and CDR2 is SVGAGI. The CDR3 is CASSYTATGNYEQYF. The CDR3 DNA reads as TGTGCCAGCAGTTACACAGCGACTGGAAACTACGAGCAGTACTTC.

V and J are TRBV12-5 and TRBJ2-1, with D perhaps TRBD2 (6 bases). The CDR3 totals 17 residues. The V gene lost 1 base and the J gene lost 5 bases, with 18 bases spanning the gap. Germline CDR1 and CDR2: LGHNT and FRNRAP. The CDR3 loop reads CASGLGGGARRDNEQFF. The CDR3 nucleotides read TGTGCTAGTGGTTTGGGAGGAGGAGCCAGGAGGGACAATGAGCAGTTCTTC.

The V call is TRBV28, the J call TRBJ2-7; tentatively, D is TRBD2 (5 bases). V shed 2 bases and J shed 5 bases, with 10 bases lying between them. Germline CDR1 and CDR2: MDHEN and SYDVKM. The CDR3 has 13 residues. The CDR3 protein is CASSLLARHEQYF. The CDR3 coding sequence is TGTGCCAGCAGTTTACTAGCCAGGCACGAGCAGTACTTC.

The genes are TRBV7-3 and TRBJ2-3; 9 bases fit TRBD2. CDR1 and CDR2 (germline): SGHTA, FQGTGA. The CDR3 consists of 17 residues. V dropped 2 bases and J dropped 6; count of bases not matched to a gene: 12. The CDR3 DNA is TGTGCCAGCAGCTTAGCTGCGGGAGGGCTCTTGGCGGATACGCAGTATTTT. Amino acid sequence: CASSLAAGGLLADTQYF.

This chain joins TRBV6-1 and TRBJ2-7; D is uncertain. There are 15 residues in the CDR3. The V gene's germline CDR1 is MNHNS and CDR2 SASEGT. Trimming shortened V by 4 bases and J by 4 bases, and 17 bases separated the two germline ends. The chain's CDR3 is CASSALPGADYEQYF. The CDR3, as DNA: TGTGCCAGCAGTGCCCTACCGGGCGCGGATTACGAGCAGTACTTC.